A selection of T cell receptor beta chains follows, all from one sample in a study of T cell repertoires in cytomegalovirus infection. MiXCR was run by TCRdb on the reads, yielding one entry per CDR3 protein. The data show 740,000 or so distinct CDR3 sequences, 35% to 45% seen once. The sequenced sample consisted of PBMCs. These receptors were taken from a human donor in good health (CMV status not recorded). Some clones in this sample may be carry-over from other donors' samples. Each CDR3 is given with its conserved first and last residue. Fields, in order: D gene, clone size, V gene, J gene, CDR3 DNA, CDR3 protein. A D gene is named only where the DNA matches it firmly. Clone size is not always given. Where it is, it says once, few, many or a class for expanded clones.

D gene: .
clone size: many
V gene: TRBV7-2
J gene: TRBJ2-7
CDR3 DNA: TGTGCCAGCAGCCCGACGTCCGGACAGCCCTACGAGCAGTACTTC
CDR3 protein: CASSPTSGQPYEQYF

D gene: .
clone size: few
V gene: TRBV6-1
J gene: TRBJ1-1
CDR3 DNA: TGTGCCAGCAGTGAGCCCGGGGTCGCGAGGGACACTGAAGCTTTCTTT
CDR3 protein: CASSEPGVARDTEAFF

D gene: TRBD1
clone size: .
V gene: TRBV10-3
J gene: TRBJ1-2
CDR3 DNA: TGTGCCATCAGCCGGACAGGGGGGGACCCTGCCTATGGCTACACCTTC
CDR3 protein: CAISRTGGDPAYGYTF

D gene: .
clone size: .
V gene: TRBV4-1
J gene: TRBJ1-1
CDR3 DNA: TGCGCCAGCAGCCAAGTTGAGGGGGGGGCCACTGAAGCTTTCTTT
CDR3 protein: CASSQVEGGATEAFF

D gene: .
clone size: .
V gene: TRBV2
J gene: TRBJ1-1
CDR3 DNA: TGTGCCAGCCGACATTCTAGGGAGGACACTGAAGCTTTCTTT
CDR3 protein: CASRHSREDTEAFF

D gene: TRBD1
clone size: few
V gene: TRBV25-1
J gene: TRBJ1-6
CDR3 DNA: TGTGCCAGCAGTGAATCCAGGGGGAGCTCCTATAATTCACCCCTCCACTTT
CDR3 protein: CASSESRGSSYNSPLHF

D gene: .
clone size: .
V gene: TRBV5-1
J gene: TRBJ1-2
CDR3 DNA: .
CDR3 protein: CASSSSSQTRIYGYTF

D gene: .
clone size: .
V gene: TRBV28
J gene: TRBJ2-7
CDR3 DNA: TGTGCCTGCGAGGGGGGCTCGGGGCTACCCTACGAGCAGTACTTC
CDR3 protein: CACEGGSGLPYEQYF

D gene: .
clone size: few
V gene: TRBV27
J gene: TRBJ2-6
CDR3 DNA: TGTGCCAGCAGTATCTTCGGGACTCTCACGTCTGGGGCCAACGTCCTGACTTTC
CDR3 protein: CASSIFGTLTSGANVLTF

D gene: .
clone size: .
V gene: TRBV19
J gene: TRBJ2-6
CDR3 DNA: TGTGCCAGTAGTAGCGAACAGTCCTCTGGGGCCAACGTCCTGACTTTC
CDR3 protein: CASSSEQSSGANVLTF

D gene: .
clone size: .
V gene: TRBV20-1
J gene: TRBJ2-5
CDR3 DNA: TGCAGTGTTGAGGATGCGCAAGAGACCCAGTACTTC
CDR3 protein: CSVEDAQETQYF

D gene: TRBD2
clone size: many
V gene: TRBV7-2
J gene: TRBJ2-1
CDR3 DNA: TGTGCCAGCAGCTCCCCTGGCGGGGGGGGACCCTACAATGAGCAGTTCTTC
CDR3 protein: CASSSPGGGGPYNEQFF

D gene: TRBD1
clone size: .
V gene: TRBV11-2
J gene: TRBJ2-7
CDR3 DNA: TGTGCCAGCAGCTTAGGGACAGGCGTAGCCTACGAGCAGTACTTC
CDR3 protein: CASSLGTGVAYEQYF

D gene: .
clone size: .
V gene: TRBV15
J gene: TRBJ2-7
CDR3 DNA: TGTGCCACCAGCACCAACGGAAGGGAAGACCACGAGCAGTACTTC
CDR3 protein: CATSTNGREDHEQYF

D gene: .
clone size: .
V gene: TRBV6-1
J gene: TRBJ2-1
CDR3 DNA: TGTGCCAGCAGTGAAACGGGGCGCGTCTCCTACAATGAGCAGTTCTTC
CDR3 protein: CASSETGRVSYNEQFF

D gene: .
clone size: few
V gene: TRBV28
J gene: TRBJ2-7
CDR3 DNA: TGTGCCAGCAGTGCCTCGAGGCCGCGCTACGAGCAGTACTTC
CDR3 protein: CASSASRPRYEQYF

D gene: .
clone size: .
V gene: TRBV19
J gene: TRBJ2-7
CDR3 DNA: TGTGCCAGTAGGCCTTCCCTCCAAGGAGGTGAACAGAAAATATACTTC
CDR3 protein: CASRPSLQGGEQKIYF

D gene: .
clone size: .
V gene: TRBV27
J gene: TRBJ2-1
CDR3 DNA: TGTGCCAGCAGTTTTTCCGGCGTCTATGAGCAGTTCTTC
CDR3 protein: CASSFSGVYEQFF

D gene: .
clone size: few
V gene: TRBV7-2
J gene: TRBJ2-1
CDR3 DNA: TGTGCCAGCAGCTTGGTAGGGGGTCTGAACAATGAGCAGTTCTTC
CDR3 protein: CASSLVGGLNNEQFF

D gene: .
clone size: .
V gene: TRBV29-1
J gene: TRBJ1-3
CDR3 DNA: TGCAGCGTTGACGGCGACAGCGGAAACACCATATATTTT
CDR3 protein: CSVDGDSGNTIYF

D gene: .
clone size: .
V gene: TRBV7-2
J gene: TRBJ1-1
CDR3 DNA: TGTGCCAGCAGCTTAATAGGAGGGGGGAACACTGAAGCTTTCTTT
CDR3 protein: CASSLIGGGNTEAFF

D gene: TRBD1
clone size: .
V gene: TRBV6-1
J gene: TRBJ1-2
CDR3 DNA: TGTGCCAGCAGCGAACAGGGGGCCGGCTATGGCTACACCTTC
CDR3 protein: CASSEQGAGYGYTF

D gene: TRBD1
clone size: many
V gene: TRBV6-1
J gene: TRBJ1-1
CDR3 DNA: TGTGCCAGCAGTGGGACAGGATTCACTGAAGCTTTCTTT
CDR3 protein: CASSGTGFTEAFF

D gene: .
clone size: many
V gene: TRBV7-2
J gene: TRBJ1-4
CDR3 DNA: TGTGCCAGCAGCTTAGCGCGAACAACTAATGAAAAACTGTTTTTT
CDR3 protein: CASSLARTTNEKLFF

D gene: TRBD1
clone size: .
V gene: TRBV27
J gene: TRBJ2-3
CDR3 DNA: TGTGCCAGCAGTTTTGCCGGGACAGGGATCGCAGATACGCAGTCTTTT
CDR3 protein: CASSFAGTGIADTQSF

D gene: .
clone size: .
V gene: TRBV12-3/TRBV12-4
J gene: TRBJ1-5
CDR3 DNA: TGTGCCAGCAGTTTGACCGGACCCCAGCATTTT
CDR3 protein: CASSLTGPQHF

D gene: .
clone size: many
V gene: TRBV7-8
J gene: TRBJ1-2
CDR3 DNA: TGTGCCAGCAGCTCTAGACAGGCTGGCTACACCTTC
CDR3 protein: CASSSRQAGYTF

D gene: .
clone size: few
V gene: TRBV27
J gene: TRBJ2-7
CDR3 DNA: TGTGCCAGCAGTTTACGCCTTCCAGAACGGGGGACATCCTACGAGCAGTACTTC
CDR3 protein: CASSLRLPERGTSYEQYF

D gene: TRBD2
clone size: many
V gene: TRBV7-9
J gene: TRBJ2-1
CDR3 DNA: TGTGCCAGCTGCTTAGCGGGAACCTACAATGAGCAGTTCTTC
CDR3 protein: CASCLAGTYNEQFF

D gene: TRBD2
clone size: .
V gene: TRBV27
J gene: TRBJ2-7
CDR3 DNA: TGTGCCAGCTATACGACATTAGAAGCGGGAGCCAGGTACGAGCAGTACTTC
CDR3 protein: CASYTTLEAGARYEQYF

D gene: .
clone size: many
V gene: TRBV7-2
J gene: TRBJ1-5
CDR3 DNA: TGTGCCAGCAGCCTCGTAGTTAATAGCAATCAGCCCCAGCATTTT
CDR3 protein: CASSLVVNSNQPQHF

D gene: .
clone size: .
V gene: TRBV12-3/TRBV12-4
J gene: TRBJ2-3
CDR3 DNA: TGTGCCAGCAGACCGATAACTTCAACCCGAGATACGCAGTATTTT
CDR3 protein: CASRPITSTRDTQYF

D gene: TRBD2
clone size: .
V gene: TRBV11-2
J gene: TRBJ2-2
CDR3 DNA: TGTGCCAGCAGCTTAGACCCCCCACTAGCGGGGGGAAACACCGGGGAGCTGTTTTTT
CDR3 protein: CASSLDPPLAGGNTGELFF

D gene: TRBD1
clone size: few
V gene: TRBV20-1
J gene: TRBJ1-1
CDR3 DNA: TGCAGTGCTGAGACACACCGGGACAGGAGATTTCCTGAAGCTTTCTTT
CDR3 protein: CSAETHRDRRFPEAFF

D gene: .
clone size: few
V gene: TRBV7-2
J gene: TRBJ1-4
CDR3 DNA: TGTGCCAGCAGCTTAAGGCGGGGGTCTAATGAAAAACTGTTTTTT
CDR3 protein: CASSLRRGSNEKLFF

D gene: TRBD2
clone size: .
V gene: TRBV19
J gene: TRBJ2-7
CDR3 DNA: TGTGCCAGTAGTATCAGCGGGAGGAACTACGAGCAGTACTTC
CDR3 protein: CASSISGRNYEQYF

D gene: .
clone size: few
V gene: TRBV5-1
J gene: TRBJ1-2
CDR3 DNA: TGCGCCAGCAGCAGGGAAGGGTACTATGGCTACACCTTC
CDR3 protein: CASSREGYYGYTF

D gene: .
clone size: .
V gene: TRBV28
J gene: TRBJ1-5
CDR3 DNA: TGTGCCAGCAGTTTTGGGCCGGGCCAGCATTTT
CDR3 protein: CASSFGPGQHF

D gene: .
clone size: .
V gene: TRBV6-6
J gene: TRBJ2-7
CDR3 DNA: TGTGCCAGCAGTTACTCGTCATCCGGAATTGAGGATCCCTACGAGCAGTACTTC
CDR3 protein: CASSYSSSGIEDPYEQYF

D gene: .
clone size: few
V gene: TRBV7-6
J gene: TRBJ2-3
CDR3 DNA: TGTGCCAGCAGCATCCGGGACCAAAACACAGATACGCAGTATTTT
CDR3 protein: CASSIRDQNTDTQYF

D gene: TRBD2
clone size: many
V gene: TRBV19
J gene: TRBJ2-7
CDR3 DNA: TGTGCCAGTAGTATATATCCTCCCCCATATAGCGGGGGCCGCTACGAGCAGTACTTC
CDR3 protein: CASSIYPPPYSGGRYEQYF

D gene: .
clone size: .
V gene: TRBV7-4
J gene: TRBJ2-2
CDR3 DNA: TGTGCCAGCAGCTTAAGGGGCCCCGGCGTCCTCTGGGGAAACACCGGGGAGCTGTTTTTT
CDR3 protein: CASSLRGPGVLWGNTGELFF

D gene: TRBD1
clone size: .
V gene: TRBV6-6
J gene: TRBJ2-7
CDR3 DNA: TGTGCCAGCATTTTAACAGGGGGCCACGAGCAGTACTTC
CDR3 protein: CASILTGGHEQYF

D gene: .
clone size: .
V gene: TRBV28
J gene: TRBJ2-7
CDR3 DNA: TGTGCCAGCAGGACTCCCCGAAACAAGCAGTACTTC
CDR3 protein: CASRTPRNKQYF

D gene: .
clone size: few
V gene: TRBV2
J gene: TRBJ2-1
CDR3 DNA: TGTGCCAGCAGTGTCGGCCTAGAATTCTACAATGAGCAGTTCTTC
CDR3 protein: CASSVGLEFYNEQFF

D gene: .
clone size: .
V gene: TRBV19
J gene: TRBJ1-2
CDR3 DNA: TGTGCCAGTACCCGAGACCAGAGGAATGATGGCTACACCTTC
CDR3 protein: CASTRDQRNDGYTF

D gene: .
clone size: few
V gene: TRBV20-1
J gene: TRBJ2-4
CDR3 DNA: TGCAGTGCTAGAGATCGTGGAGGAAGGGGCATTCAGTACTTC
CDR3 protein: CSARDRGGRGIQYF

D gene: .
clone size: .
V gene: TRBV7-8
J gene: TRBJ2-5
CDR3 DNA: TGTGCCAGCAGCTGGACCGGGAGTACTCAAGAGACCCAGTACTTC
CDR3 protein: CASSWTGSTQETQYF